A single TCR beta chain is shown here with its context. Its antigen is not identified. Multiplex touch-down PCR amplified TRB using TRB-A and TRB-B pools in one tube. With the multiplex PCR reads reprocessed, TCRdb shows one record per CDR3 protein and no DNA. The sample table sets out 6,000 to 8,500 distinct CDR3 sequences. This specimen comes from a study of T cell clusters in autoimmune cytopenias. Whole-study findings and limits: Physiological T cell clusters of healthy donors were apparently absent in primary autoimmune cytopenia patients. No cluster-lack signature appeared between secondary cytopenia and chronic lymphocytic leukemia patients, apparently due to lymphoma masking. TRB repertoire shifts in secondary cytopenia and chronic lymphocytic leukemia mostly reflected lymphoma, not autoimmunity.

The germline V gene encodes CDR1 SGHAT and CDR2 FQNNGV. This CDR3 region has 19 residues. TRB was amplified from approximately 230 ng of peripheral blood genomic DNA per sample. The source material was peripheral blood. The receptor's source is a human donor with an autoimmune cytopenia or autoimmune hepatitis (not recorded which). The chain employs TRBV11-2 and TRBJ2-1; there is no DNA to check the TCRdb D call of TRBD2. Here the CDR3 reads CASSLRSGGLLSSYNEQFF. Using reference TRBV11-2 and TRBJ2-1 for the parts outside the CDR3, the full variable domain is EAGVAQSPRYKIIEKRQSVAFWCNPISGHATLYWYQQILGQGPKLLIQFQNNGVVDDSQLPKDRFSAERLKGVDSTLKIQPAKLEDSAVYLCASSLRSGGLLSSYNEQFFGPGTRLTVL.